This TCR beta chain was obtained from a study of blood T cells in healthy people across ages. Concerning this clonotype itself: What it binds is not known. One junction end disagrees with the germline gene, perhaps due to a read error.

Study-wide findings and caveats: A strong correlation between TCR beta diversity and naive T cell percentage was seen.

A second roughly 6 to 12 cycle PCR used barcoded and J-beta primers. MiXCR, applied by TCRdb to the 5' RACE reads, yields one record per CDR3 protein. This table holds approximately 790,000 distinct CDR3 sequences, approximately 65% found once. Germline V gene lookup returns CDR1 SGHTA and CDR2 FQGNSA. The CDR3 consists of 16 residues. The sample consisted of blood. This sequence was found in a man aged 25-45 years in good health. The rearrangement uses TRBV7-2 and TRBJ2-5; TRBD1 matches at 8 bases. The chain's CDR3 is CASNLRKAGGSETQYF. The CDR3 region has the DNA TGTGCCAGCAACTTACGGAAGGCAGGGGGCTCGGAGACCCAGTACTTC.